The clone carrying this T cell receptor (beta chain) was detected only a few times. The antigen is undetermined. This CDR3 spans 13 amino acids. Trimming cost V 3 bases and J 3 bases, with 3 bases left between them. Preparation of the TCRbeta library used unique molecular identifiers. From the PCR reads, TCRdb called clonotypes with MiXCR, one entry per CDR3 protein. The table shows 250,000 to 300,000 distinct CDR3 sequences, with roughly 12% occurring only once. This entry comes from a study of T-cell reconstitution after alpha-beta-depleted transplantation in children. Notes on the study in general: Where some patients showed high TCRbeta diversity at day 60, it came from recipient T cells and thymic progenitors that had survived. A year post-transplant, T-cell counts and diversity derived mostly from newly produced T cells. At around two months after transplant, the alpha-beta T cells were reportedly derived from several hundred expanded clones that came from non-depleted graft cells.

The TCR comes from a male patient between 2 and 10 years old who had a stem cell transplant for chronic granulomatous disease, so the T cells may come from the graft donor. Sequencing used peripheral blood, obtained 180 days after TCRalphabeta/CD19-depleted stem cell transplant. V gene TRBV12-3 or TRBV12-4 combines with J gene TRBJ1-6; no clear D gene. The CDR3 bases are TGTGCCAGCAGTTTTTTCTATAATTCACCCCTCCACTTT. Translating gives CASSFFYNSPLHF.